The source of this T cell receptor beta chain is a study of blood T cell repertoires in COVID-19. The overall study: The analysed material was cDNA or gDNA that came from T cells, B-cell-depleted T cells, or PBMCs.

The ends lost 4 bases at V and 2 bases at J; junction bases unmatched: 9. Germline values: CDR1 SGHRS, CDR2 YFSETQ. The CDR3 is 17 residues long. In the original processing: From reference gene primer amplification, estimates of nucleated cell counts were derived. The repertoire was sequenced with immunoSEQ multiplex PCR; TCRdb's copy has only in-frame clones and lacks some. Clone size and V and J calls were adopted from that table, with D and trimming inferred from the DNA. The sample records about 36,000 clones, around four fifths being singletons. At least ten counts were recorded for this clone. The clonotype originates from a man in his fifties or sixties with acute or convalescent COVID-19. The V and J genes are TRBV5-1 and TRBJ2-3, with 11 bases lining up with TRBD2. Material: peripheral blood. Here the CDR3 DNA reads TGCGCCAGCAGCATTGGGACTAGCGGTACCCTCACAGATACGCAGTATTTT. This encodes CASSIGTSGTLTDTQYF.